The 28 T cell receptor beta chains reported below all come from one sample, sequenced in a study of blood T cell repertoires in COVID-19. The assay was immunoSEQ multiplex PCR, and TCRdb's table has in-frame clones only and misses some. The table lists around 100,000 clones, 75% to 90% of them singletons. Sequenced material: peripheral blood. These TCRs come from a human donor in a cohort sampled during active COVID-19.

Only one count was recorded for this clone. The V gene is TRBV19, the J gene TRBJ1-6; TRBD1 aligns across 7 bases. Germline loops: CDR1 LNHDA, CDR2 SQIVND (reference sequence). J lost 9 bases, V lost 1 base, and 3 bases had no gene match. The CDR3 length is 14 residues. The CDR3 nucleotides read TGTGCCAGTAGTATAGGGACAGGCGCTTCACCCCTCCACTTT. Translation: CASSIGTGASPLHF.

The V gene is TRBV30, the J gene TRBJ1-4, with 7 positions matching TRBD1. The CDR3 is 13 amino acids. In germline, CDR1 is GTSNPN, CDR2 SVGIG (reference sequence). Trimming cost V 8 bases and J 8 bases; bases outside gene matches: 11. The CDR3 protein is CARRGGLEEKLFF. DNA for the CDR3: TGTGCCCGTAGAGGGGGCCTAGAGGAAAAACTGTTTTTT.

The rearrangement links TRBV4-3 to TRBJ2-7; D unresolved. From germline, CDR1 is LGHNA and CDR2 YSLEER. Trimming took 0 bases from V and 2 from J, leaving 11 bases between them. The CDR3 length is 15 residues. In nucleotides, the CDR3 is TGCGCCAGCAGCCAAGAGCTACAGCCCCCCTACGAGCAGTACTTC. This sequence encodes CASSQELQPPYEQYF.

The V call is TRBV5-1, the J call TRBJ1-1, with 10 bases aligning to TRBD1. The germline V gene has CDR1 SGHRS and CDR2 YFSETQ. The CDR3 consists of 18 residues. The V and J ends lost 4 bases and 4 bases, in that order; junction bases with no gene match: 16. DNA for the CDR3: TGCGCCAGCAGCCACAACCCGACAGGGGGCAGGAGAGGCACTGAAGCTTTCTTT. As protein: CASSHNPTGGRRGTEAFF.

The chain couples TRBV6-5 to TRBJ1-5; D ambiguous. The CDR3 is 13 amino acids. Between the trimmed V and J ends, which lost 8 bases and 3 bases, there was a span of 11 bases. Germline values: CDR1 MNHEY, CDR2 SVGAGI. CDR3 protein: CASSPTLNQPQHF. Written as DNA, the CDR3 is TGTGCCAGCTCGCCCACTCTCAATCAGCCCCAGCATTTT.

The chain couples TRBV11-3 to TRBJ2-7; 8 nucleotides agree with TRBD1. The germline V gene encodes CDR1 SGHNT and CDR2 YENEEA. J lost 5 bases, V lost 4 bases, and 4 bases had no gene match. There are 13 residues in the CDR3. CDR3 protein: CASSYRGVHEQYF. The CDR3 DNA reads TGTGCCAGCAGCTACAGGGGGGTCCACGAGCAGTACTTC.

The CDR3 DNA reads as TGTGCCTGGAGTGTGGGCAGCACCTTCTTTAACATTCAGTACTTC. It is translated as CAWSVGSTFFNIQYF. This chain links TRBV30 with TRBJ2-4; the D is unclear. Trimming left V 0 bases short and J 7 bases short, with 16 bases between. Germline V lookup: CDR1 GTSNPN, CDR2 SVGIG (reference sequence). This CDR3 is built from 15 residues.

This clone was seen just once. The V gene is TRBV29-1, the J gene TRBJ1-1; 8 bases map to TRBD1. The CDR3 has 15 amino acids. J lost 1 base, V lost 8 bases, and 12 bases had no gene match. The V gene's germline CDR1 is SQVTM and CDR2 ANQGSEA. The CDR3, as DNA: TGCAGCATATATCCCCTTGGACAGGGGAACACTGAAGCTTTCTTT. Protein: CSIYPLGQGNTEAFF.

The genes are TRBV10-3 and TRBJ1-1; D ambiguous. This CDR3 is built from 14 residues. Per the germline V gene, CDR1 is ENHRY and CDR2 is SYGVKD. V dropped 5 bases and J dropped 1 base, with 11 bases sitting between them. CDR3 bases: TGTGCCATCAGTCCCTCGTCTCGGAACACTGAAGCTTTCTTT. Translation gives CAISPSSRNTEAFF.

The chain combines TRBV7-3 with TRBJ1-2, with 7 bases fitting TRBD1. The ends lost 4 bases at V and 8 bases at J; junction bases unmatched: 10. The CDR3 consists of 14 residues. Germline CDR1 SGHTA, CDR2 FQGTGA. CDR3 region: CASSSQGVVFGYTF. In nucleotides, the CDR3 is TGTGCCAGCAGCTCGCAGGGGGTTGTGTTCGGCTACACCTTC.

The rearrangement joins TRBV4-1 to TRBJ1-1; 7 bases align to TRBD1. J gave up 5 bases and V 5 bases, and 11 bases lay outside the gene matches. The CDR3 covers 15 residues. Germline CDR1 MGHRA, CDR2 YSYEKL. In DNA, the CDR3 is TGCGCCAGCAGCGAAAGCCAGGGGGTGACGACTGAAGCTTTCTTT. Its protein product is CASSESQGVTTEAFF.

V gene TRBV4-2 combines with J gene TRBJ1-3; a weak D match, TRBD1 (6 bases). V was pared by 3 bases and J by 4 bases, with 16 bases between. The germline V gene encodes CDR1 LGHNA and CDR2 YNFKEQ. The CDR3 length is 16 residues. The CDR3, as DNA: TGTGCCAGCAGCCAGGAAACAGGGTCGTCCGGAAACACCATATATTTT. Its protein product is CASSQETGSSGNTIYF.

V gene TRBV25-1 combines with J gene TRBJ1-2; D is unresolved. With 7 bases removed from V and 4 bases from J, the gap between germline ends came to 19 bases. CDR3 size: 15 residues. Germline lookup yields CDR1 MGHDK and CDR2 SYGVNS. The CDR3 DNA reads as TGTGCCAGCACCTCGAACCGGGTAGAGACCTATGGCTACACCTTC. This encodes CASTSNRVETYGYTF.

This clone appeared a single time. The rearrangement uses TRBV7-8 and TRBJ1-4; D might be TRBD1 (6 bases). V gave up 7 bases and J gave up 4 bases, with 16 bases separating them. This CDR3 has 15 amino acids. CDR1 is SGHVS and CDR2 is FQNEAQ in the germline V gene. The CDR3 DNA reads as TGTGCCAGCACCAACCCAGGGGAGAGTAATGAAAAACTGTTTTTT. Amino acid sequence: CASTNPGESNEKLFF. Complete variable domain (other parts from reference TRBV7-8 and TRBJ1-4): GAGVSQSPRYKVAKRGQDVALRCDPISGHVSLFWYQQALGQGPEFLTYFQNEAQLDKSGLPSDRFFAERPEGSVSTLKIQRTQQEDSAVYLCASTNPGESNEKLFFGSGTQLSVL.

J is TRBJ2-6 and V is TRBV4-2; D unresolved. CDR1 is LGHNA, CDR2 YNFKEQ, per germline. This CDR3 has 16 amino acids. Trimming left V 1 base short and J 3 bases short, with 10 bases between. The CDR3 nucleotides read TGTGCCAGCAGCCAAGTAGGAGTAGATGGGGCCAACGTCCTGACTTTC. Translation: CASSQVGVDGANVLTF.

The J gene is TRBJ2-7, the V gene TRBV4-1; 12 bases match TRBD2. The V gene's germline CDR1 is MGHRA and CDR2 YSYEKL. The V segment lost 3 bases and the J segment 4 bases; nucleotides outside the gene matches: 10. The CDR3 sequence is 17 residues long. Here the CDR3 reads CASSHAGVGTSGYEQYF. CDR3 sequence (DNA): TGCGCCAGCAGCCATGCAGGGGTTGGGACTAGCGGGTACGAGCAGTACTTC.

The chain links TRBV7-9 to TRBJ1-2; 7 bases are a match to TRBD1. Trimming removed 3 bases from V and 8 bases from J; junction bases left unmatched: 6. The length of the CDR3 is 13 residues. CDR1 is SEHNR and CDR2 is FQNEAQ in the germline V gene (reference sequence). The CDR3 bases are TGTGCCAGCAGCTTCGACAGGGAAAGGGGCTACACCTTC. Translating it yields CASSFDRERGYTF.

The chain recombines TRBV27 with TRBJ2-5; a possible D gene is TRBD1 (5 bases). V was cut by 0 bases and J by 7 bases, with 15 bases left in between. The CDR3 sequence is 15 residues long. CDR1 MNHEY and CDR2 SMNVEV come from the germline V gene (reference sequence). The CDR3 sequence: CASSLSNGAWGTQYF. CDR3 coding DNA: TGTGCCAGCAGTTTATCGAATGGGGCCTGGGGGACCCAGTACTTC.

V is TRBV5-6 and J is TRBJ2-7; the match to TRBD1 covers 10 bases. After removal of 4 bases from V and 4 bases from J, the junction contained 5 bases not matched to a gene. CDR3 length equals 14 residues. Germline V gives CDR1 SGHDT, CDR2 YYEEEE. For the CDR3, the DNA is TGTGCCAGCAGCCCCCGGGACAGGGGATACGAGCAGTACTTC. Amino acid sequence: CASSPRDRGYEQYF.

The V and J genes are TRBV7-9 and TRBJ1-5; 11 positions agree with TRBD1. CDR1 is SEHNR, CDR2 FQNEAQ, per germline (reference sequence). The ends lost 1 base at V and 6 bases at J; junction bases unmatched: 5. The CDR3 length is 16 residues. The CDR3 is CASSLGTGGFGQPQHF. CDR3 nucleotides: TGTGCCAGCAGCTTAGGGACAGGGGGCTTTGGTCAGCCCCAGCATTTT. The full variable domain, its missing parts supplied by reference TRBV7-9 and TRBJ1-5, is DTGVSQNPRHKITKRGQNVTFRCDPISEHNRLYWYRQTLGQGPEFLTYFQNEAQLEKSRLLSDRFSAERPKGSFSTLEIQRTEQGDSAMYLCASSLGTGGFGQPQHFGDGTRLSIL.

The J gene is TRBJ2-7, the V gene TRBV6-6, with TRBD1 matching over 9 bases. The CDR3 is made up of 13 amino acids. The ends lost 5 bases at V and 7 bases at J; junction bases unmatched: 6. Germline V gene sequence: CDR1 MNHNY, CDR2 SVGAGI (reference sequence). DNA of the CDR3: TGTGCCAGCAGTGGGACAGGGCGTCTAGAGCAGTACTTC. This sequence encodes CASSGTGRLEQYF.

This chain links TRBV5-1 with TRBJ2-1; 8 bases align to TRBD2. V shed 5 bases, J shed 0 bases, and the junction held 7 bases outside the gene matches. Germline values: CDR1 SGHRS, CDR2 YFSETQ. The CDR3 sequence is 16 residues long. CDR3 in amino acids: CASRLLAASSYNEQFF. The CDR3 DNA follows: TGCGCCAGCAGATTACTAGCGGCGAGCTCCTACAATGAGCAGTTCTTC.

This sequence joins TRBV10-3 and TRBJ1-4, with TRBD1 as a possible D gene (5 bases). This CDR3 region has 13 residues. The germline V and J ends were trimmed by 8 bases and 3 bases, with 10 bases remaining between them. Germline V gene data show CDR1 as ENHRY and CDR2 as SYGVKD. The CDR3 nucleotides read TGTGCCATCTCGGGGGGGGCTAATGAAAAACTGTTTTTT. This gives the protein CAISGGANEKLFF.

Comments on this clone: Germline is not matched at one junction end, which may reflect a read error. The DNA for the CDR3 is TGTGCCAGCAGCGTAACCGGGACAGGGGATTATGAGCAGTTCTTC. Protein product: CASSVTGTGDYEQFF. The chain uses TRBV7-3 and TRBJ2-1, with 10 bases aligning to TRBD1. Germline V gene data show CDR1 as SGHTA and CDR2 as FQGTGA. This CDR3 is 15 amino acids long.

J is TRBJ1-2 and V is TRBV5-5, with D perhaps TRBD1 (6 bases). The V gene's germline CDR1 is SGHKS and CDR2 YYEKEE (reference sequence). V lost 0 bases, J lost 4 bases, and 16 bases lay in between. The CDR3 extends over 16 amino acids. The CDR3 protein is CASSLAVGGGVYGYTF. Written as DNA, the CDR3 is TGTGCCAGCAGCTTGGCTGTGGGAGGGGGAGTCTATGGCTACACCTTC.

The CDR3 reads CSVDRFISGNTIYF. The DNA for the CDR3 is TGCAGCGTGGACAGGTTTATTTCTGGAAACACCATATATTTT. The V gene is TRBV29-1, the J gene TRBJ1-3, with TRBD1 matching over 7 bases. CDR1 and CDR2 (germline): SQVTM, ANQGSEA. Trimming removed 6 bases from V and 1 base from J; junction bases left unmatched: 6. The CDR3 extends over 14 amino acids.

The chain links TRBV5-6 to TRBJ2-3, with a possible D match to TRBD2 (6 bases). Trimming removed 4 bases from V and 12 bases from J, with 18 bases in between. The CDR3 consists of 13 residues. CDR1 is SGHDT, CDR2 YYEEEE, per germline. The CDR3 spells CASSPPGTPVQYF. The CDR3 nucleotides are TGTGCCAGCAGCCCACCGGGGACTCCTGTTCAGTATTTT.

This clone was recorded only once. The gene calls are TRBV12-3 or TRBV12-4 and TRBJ2-1; weak D call: TRBD2 (6 bases). CDR3 size: 12 residues. V lost 5 bases, J lost 8 bases, and 10 bases lay in between. CDR3 DNA sequence: TGTGCCAGCAGTCCTGGAGGGTATGAGCAGTTCTTC. This translates into CASSPGGYEQFF.